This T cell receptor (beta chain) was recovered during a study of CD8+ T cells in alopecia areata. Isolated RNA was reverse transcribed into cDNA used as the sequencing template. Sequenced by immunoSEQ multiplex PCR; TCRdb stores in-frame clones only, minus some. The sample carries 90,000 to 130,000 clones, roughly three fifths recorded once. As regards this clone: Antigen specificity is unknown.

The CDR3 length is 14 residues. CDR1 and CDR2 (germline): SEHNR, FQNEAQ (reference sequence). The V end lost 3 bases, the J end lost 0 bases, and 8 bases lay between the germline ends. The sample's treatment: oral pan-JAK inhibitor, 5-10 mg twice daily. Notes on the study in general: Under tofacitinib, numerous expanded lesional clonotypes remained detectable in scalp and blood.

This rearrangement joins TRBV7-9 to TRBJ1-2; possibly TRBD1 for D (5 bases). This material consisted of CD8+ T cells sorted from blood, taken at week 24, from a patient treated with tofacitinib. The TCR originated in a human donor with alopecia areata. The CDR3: CASSLAGTNYGYTF. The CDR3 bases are TGTGCCAGCAGCTTGGCAGGGACTAACTATGGCTACACCTTC.